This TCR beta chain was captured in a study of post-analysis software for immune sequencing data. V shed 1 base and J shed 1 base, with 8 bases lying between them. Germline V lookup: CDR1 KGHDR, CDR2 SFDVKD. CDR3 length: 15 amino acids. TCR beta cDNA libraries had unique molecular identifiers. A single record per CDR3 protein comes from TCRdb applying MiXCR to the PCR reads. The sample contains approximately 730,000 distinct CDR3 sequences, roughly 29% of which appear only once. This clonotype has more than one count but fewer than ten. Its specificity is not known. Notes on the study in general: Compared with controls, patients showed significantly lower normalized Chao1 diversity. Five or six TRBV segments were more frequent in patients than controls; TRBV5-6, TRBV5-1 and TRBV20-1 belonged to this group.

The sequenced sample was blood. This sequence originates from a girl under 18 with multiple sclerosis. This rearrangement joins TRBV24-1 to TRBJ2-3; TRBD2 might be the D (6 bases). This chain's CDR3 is CATSDFGGGTDTQYF. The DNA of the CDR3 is TGTGCCACCAGTGATTTTGGCGGGGGCACAGATACGCAGTATTTT.